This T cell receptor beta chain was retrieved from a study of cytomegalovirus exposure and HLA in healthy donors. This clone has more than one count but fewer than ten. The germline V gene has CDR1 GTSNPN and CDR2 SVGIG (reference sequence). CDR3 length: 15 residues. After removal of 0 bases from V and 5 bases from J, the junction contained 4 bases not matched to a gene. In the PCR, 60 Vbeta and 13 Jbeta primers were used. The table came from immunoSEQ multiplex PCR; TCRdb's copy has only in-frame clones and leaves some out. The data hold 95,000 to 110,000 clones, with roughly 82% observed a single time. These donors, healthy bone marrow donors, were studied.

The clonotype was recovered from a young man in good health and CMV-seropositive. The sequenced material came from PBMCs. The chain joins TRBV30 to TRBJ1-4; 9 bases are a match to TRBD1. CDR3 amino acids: CAWSVRDRENEKLFF. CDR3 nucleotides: TGTGCCTGGAGTGTACGGGACAGGGAAAATGAAAAACTGTTTTTT.